This TCR beta chain was documented in a study of prognosis after radiotherapy for stage I lung cancer (dated by TCRdb to the early 2020s). General notes on the study: About 20 stage I NSCLC patients were enrolled in Nanjing, China, between 2018 and January 2019. Over 11 patients presented with newly diagnosed primary stage I lung tumors, and roughly 5 carried oligometastatic NSCLC following surgical resection of the primary tumor. All patients were regarded as medically inoperable, because of comorbidities in over 10 patients and refusal of surgery in about seven patients. The cohort comprised 13 men and a handful of women with a median age of approximately 70 years, ranging from about 50 to 84 years. Tumor histology was squamous cell carcinoma in more than five patients and adenocarcinoma in about a dozen. Using image-guided IMRT or VMAT, SBRT was delivered in 3 to 5 fractions at a biologically effective dose of at least 100 Gy. No patient received concurrent therapy alongside SBRT. About 20% of the 19 patients developed distant metastases after SBRT, at a median of approximately 7 months; the other 15 showed no significant progression. The study profiled peripheral blood TCR beta repertoires from stage I NSCLC patients before and after stereotactic body radiotherapy and related them to distant failure. A total of roughly 38 blood samples from around 19 patients were sequenced, with one sample obtained before and one obtained after SBRT for each patient. The paper as a whole reports these results and caveats: No determination of tumor specificity was made for expanded TCR clones. Unique TCR clone counts fell after SBRT (median around 9,800 before versus more than 6,500 after; Wilcoxon paired P=0.011). Post-SBRT Shannon entropy and its change from baseline were lower in patients who developed distant metastases; baseline Shannon entropy was not associated with metastases. The study was limited by the small cohort and short follow-up, and independent validation of the study findings is required. None of the reported P values were adjusted for multiple comparisons. TRBV and TRBJ usage frequencies reportedly differed by metastasis status, in two V genes at baseline and in under 10 V and two J genes after SBRT.

Two rounds of multiplex PCR were used to amplify the TCR beta CDR3 region from genomic DNA. The first PCR round used primers specific to each TRBV and TRBJ gene, with sequences filed in Chinese patent CN105087789A. Universal primers were used in the second PCR round. The Roche High Pure PCR Template Preparation Kit was used to extract genomic DNA from frozen PBMCs. An Illumina HiSeq 3000 was used to sequence the libraries paired-end with 151 bp reads. Under the source paper's analysis protocol: CutAdapt was used to discard raw reads that did not contain the multiplex PCR primer sequences. High-quality paired reads were merged into contigs with PEAR. MiXCR assigned TRB V, D and J gene segments to each contig by aligning to reference sequences. To remove sequencing errors, CDR3 sequences were clustered according to base quality and sequence similarity. Shannon entropy, normalized by the natural log of the productive TCR sequence number, served as the measure of diversity. Clonality was defined as one minus Shannon entropy divided by the natural log of the number of unique clonotypes. Using the Youden index from ROC curves, the researchers picked the repertoire-metric cut-offs for progression-free survival, and all analyses were carried out in R 3.5.3. TCRdb passed the public sequencing reads through fastp at Q25 and MiXCR, retaining productive beta sequences. Every entry covers one CDR3 protein and lists the most common genes and DNA from its rows. TCRdb, rather than the study authors, made the V and J calls. In this sample the table shows around 12,000 distinct CDR3 sequences, approximately 40% of which occur a single time. The ten largest make up around 40% of the sample.

All patients had node-negative disease on CT and PET/CT, and none had a history of other malignancies or prior chemotherapy or radiotherapy. At each of two time points, around 6.1 milliliters of peripheral venous blood were collected into EDTA tubes. PBMCs were isolated by Ficoll-Paque Plus density-gradient centrifugation. Immediately after collection, samples were stored at -80 degrees C until analysis. As regards this clonotype: Its antigen is still unknown. The input lacks base qualities; no much larger clone sits a single base away.

This TCR was sampled from a donor of 50 years or more with non-small cell lung cancer. The sample consisted of PBMCs, taken before or after stereotactic body radiation therapy (not recorded which).

The CDR3 has the sequence CASSFGGGARYGYTF. The bases read TGTGCCAGCAGTTTTGGCGGGGGGGCGAGGTATGGCTACACCTTC. The chain is encoded by TRBV28 joined to TRBJ1-2; TRBD1 is a possible D gene, resting on 6 matching bases. V is clipped by 3 bases and J by 5 bases, and the sequence between their germline boundaries is 16 bases long. The germline V gene specifies MDHEN as CDR1 and SYDVKM as CDR2. The CDR3 holds 15 amino acids from the cysteine to the phenylalanine. CDR3 DNA only is kept here, 45 bases in frame from base 1.